Below, one TCR beta chain is given with its context. What it binds is not known. The data originate from a study of regulatory T cells in long-lasting Graves disease. The TCR beta library used iRepertoire HTBI primers with Arm-PCR amplification of CDR3. TCRdb itself ran the multiplex PCR reads through MiXCR, one entry per CDR3 protein. The data contain fewer than 650,000 distinct CDR3 sequences, roughly 16% of them singletons. Overall study results and limits: Graves' patients with persistent disease showed TCR diversity lower than patients newly diagnosed. Persistent disease favored TRBV28, TRBJ1-2 and TRBJ2-5.

The CDR3 covers 15 residues. Trimming removed 4 bases from V and 3 bases from J; junction bases left unmatched: 6. The germline V gene has CDR1 SGHNT and CDR2 YYREEE (reference sequence). Indicated time point: newly diagnosed GD, antithyroid drugs for less than 3 months. RNA from PBMCs was the source of the TCR library. The same data also went into a second study, on T cells in Graves' hyperthyroidism and ophthalmopathy.

The sequence came from a man younger than 35 with Graves disease. The gene calls are TRBV5-4 and TRBJ2-2; 7 bases map to TRBD2. The sample here was peripheral blood mononuclear cells (PBMCs), taken at new diagnosis, from a patient treated with antithyroid drugs. CDR3 in DNA: TGTGCCAGCAGCGAGAGCGGGATGTACACCGGGGAGCTGTTTTTT. Residues: CASSESGMYTGELFF.